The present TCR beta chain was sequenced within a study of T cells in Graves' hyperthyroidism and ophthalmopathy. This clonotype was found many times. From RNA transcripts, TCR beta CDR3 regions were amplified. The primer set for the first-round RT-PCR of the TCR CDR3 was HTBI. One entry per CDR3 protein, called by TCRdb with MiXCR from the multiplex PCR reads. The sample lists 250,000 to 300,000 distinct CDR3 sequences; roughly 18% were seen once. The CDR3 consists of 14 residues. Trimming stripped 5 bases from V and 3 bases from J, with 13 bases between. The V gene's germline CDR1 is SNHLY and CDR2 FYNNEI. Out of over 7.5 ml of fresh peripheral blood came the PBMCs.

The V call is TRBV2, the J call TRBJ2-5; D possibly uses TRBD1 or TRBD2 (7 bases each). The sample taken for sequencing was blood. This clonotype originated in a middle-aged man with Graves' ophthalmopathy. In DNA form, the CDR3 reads TGTGCCAGCAGTACAGGGGAGGGAAAAGAGACCCAGTACTTC. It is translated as CASSTGEGKETQYF.